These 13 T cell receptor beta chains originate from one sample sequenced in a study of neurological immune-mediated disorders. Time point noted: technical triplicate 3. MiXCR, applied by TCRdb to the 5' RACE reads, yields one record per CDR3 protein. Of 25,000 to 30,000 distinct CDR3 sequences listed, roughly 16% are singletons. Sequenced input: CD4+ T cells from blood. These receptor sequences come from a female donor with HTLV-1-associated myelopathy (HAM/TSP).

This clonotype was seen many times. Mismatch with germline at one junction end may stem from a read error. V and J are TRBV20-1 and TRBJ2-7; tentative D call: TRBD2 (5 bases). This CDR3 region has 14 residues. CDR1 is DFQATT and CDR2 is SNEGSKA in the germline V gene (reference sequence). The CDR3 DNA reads TGCAGTGCAAGAGGGCGGGCACTTTCCTACGAGCAGTACTTC. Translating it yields CSARGRALSYEQYF.

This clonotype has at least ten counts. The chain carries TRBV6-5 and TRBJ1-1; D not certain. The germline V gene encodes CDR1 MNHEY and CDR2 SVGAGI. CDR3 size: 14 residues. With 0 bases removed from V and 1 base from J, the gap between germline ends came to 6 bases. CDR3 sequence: CASSYSQTNTEAFF. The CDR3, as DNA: TGTGCCAGCAGTTACTCACAGACGAACACTGAAGCTTTCTTT.

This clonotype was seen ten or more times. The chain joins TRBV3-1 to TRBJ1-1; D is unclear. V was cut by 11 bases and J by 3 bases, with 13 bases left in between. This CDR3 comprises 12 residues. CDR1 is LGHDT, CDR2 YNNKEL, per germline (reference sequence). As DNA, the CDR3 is TGTGCCTCGCGGGTCGGGGACACTGAAGCTTTCTTT. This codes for CASRVGDTEAFF.

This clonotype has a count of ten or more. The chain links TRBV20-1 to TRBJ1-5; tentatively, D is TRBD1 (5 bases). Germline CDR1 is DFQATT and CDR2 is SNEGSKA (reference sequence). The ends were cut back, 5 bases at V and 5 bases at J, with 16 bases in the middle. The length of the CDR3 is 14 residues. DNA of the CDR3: TGCAGTGCTGCGTTAGGGGCGAGGGATCAGCCCCAGCATTTT. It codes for CSAALGARDQPQHF.

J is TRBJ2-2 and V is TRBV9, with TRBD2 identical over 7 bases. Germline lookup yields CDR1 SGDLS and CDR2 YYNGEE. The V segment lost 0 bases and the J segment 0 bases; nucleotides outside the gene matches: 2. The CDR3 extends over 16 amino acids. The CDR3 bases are TGTGCCAGCAGCGTAGGGGAGGGTGCGAACACCGGGGAGCTGTTTTTT. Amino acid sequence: CASSVGEGANTGELFF.

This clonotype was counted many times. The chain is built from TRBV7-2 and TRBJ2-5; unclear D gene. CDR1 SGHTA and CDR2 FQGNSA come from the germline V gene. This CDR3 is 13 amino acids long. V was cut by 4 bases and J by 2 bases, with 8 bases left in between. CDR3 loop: CASSSELQETQYF. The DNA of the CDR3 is TGTGCCAGCAGCTCCGAACTTCAAGAGACCCAGTACTTC.

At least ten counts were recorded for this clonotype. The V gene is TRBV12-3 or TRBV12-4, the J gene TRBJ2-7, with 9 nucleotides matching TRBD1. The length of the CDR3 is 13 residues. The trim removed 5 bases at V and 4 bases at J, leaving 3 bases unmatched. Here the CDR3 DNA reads TGTGCCAGCAGTCGGGACAGGGCATACGAGCAGTACTTC. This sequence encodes CASSRDRAYEQYF.

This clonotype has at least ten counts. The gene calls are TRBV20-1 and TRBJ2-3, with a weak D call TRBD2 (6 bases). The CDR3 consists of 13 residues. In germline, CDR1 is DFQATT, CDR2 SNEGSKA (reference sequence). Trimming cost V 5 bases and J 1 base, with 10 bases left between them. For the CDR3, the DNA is TGCAGTGCTTCCTGGGGGGGCACAGATACGCAGTATTTT. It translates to CSASWGGTDTQYF.

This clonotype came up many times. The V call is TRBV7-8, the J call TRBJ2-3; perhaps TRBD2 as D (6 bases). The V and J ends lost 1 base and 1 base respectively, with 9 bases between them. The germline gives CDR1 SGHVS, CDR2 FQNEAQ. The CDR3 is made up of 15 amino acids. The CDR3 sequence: CASSLDGTGTDTQYF. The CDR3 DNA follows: TGTGCCAGCAGCTTAGACGGGACTGGCACAGATACGCAGTATTTT.

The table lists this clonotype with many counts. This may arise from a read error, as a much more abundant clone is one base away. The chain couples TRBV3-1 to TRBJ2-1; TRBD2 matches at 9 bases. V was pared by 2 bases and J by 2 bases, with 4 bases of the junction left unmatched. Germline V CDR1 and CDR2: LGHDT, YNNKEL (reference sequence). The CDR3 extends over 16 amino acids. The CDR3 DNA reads TGTGCCAGCAGCCAAATAGGACTAGCGCCCTACAATGAGCAGTTCTTC. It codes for CASSQIGLAPYNEQFF.

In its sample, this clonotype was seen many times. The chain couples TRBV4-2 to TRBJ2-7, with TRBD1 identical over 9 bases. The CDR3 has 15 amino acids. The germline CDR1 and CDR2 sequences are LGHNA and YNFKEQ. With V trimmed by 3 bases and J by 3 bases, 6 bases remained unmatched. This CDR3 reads CASSHNPGQGYEQYF. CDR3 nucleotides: TGTGCCAGCAGCCATAACCCGGGACAGGGCTACGAGCAGTACTTC.

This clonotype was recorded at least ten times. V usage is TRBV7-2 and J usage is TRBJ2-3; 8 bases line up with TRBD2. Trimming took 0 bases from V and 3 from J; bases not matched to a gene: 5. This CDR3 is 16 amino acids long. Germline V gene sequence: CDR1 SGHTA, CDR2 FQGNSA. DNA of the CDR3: TGTGCCAGCAGCTTAGCGCTCGCGGGGGGTACAGATACGCAGTATTTT. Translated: CASSLALAGGTDTQYF. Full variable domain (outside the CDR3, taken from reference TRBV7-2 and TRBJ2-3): GAGVSQSPSNKVTEKGKDVELRCDPISGHTALYWYRQSLGQGLEFLIYFQGNSAPDKSGLPSDRFSAERTGGSVSTLTIQRTQQEDSAVYLCASSLALAGGTDTQYFGPGTRLTVL.

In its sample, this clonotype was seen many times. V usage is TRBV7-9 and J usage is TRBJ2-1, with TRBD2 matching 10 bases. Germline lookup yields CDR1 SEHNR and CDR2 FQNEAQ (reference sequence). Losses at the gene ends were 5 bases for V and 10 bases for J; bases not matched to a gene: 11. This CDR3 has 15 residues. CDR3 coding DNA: TGTGCCAGCAGCGCGAAAAGCGGGGGGGTTGTGGAGCAGTTCTTC. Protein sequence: CASSAKSGGVVEQFF.